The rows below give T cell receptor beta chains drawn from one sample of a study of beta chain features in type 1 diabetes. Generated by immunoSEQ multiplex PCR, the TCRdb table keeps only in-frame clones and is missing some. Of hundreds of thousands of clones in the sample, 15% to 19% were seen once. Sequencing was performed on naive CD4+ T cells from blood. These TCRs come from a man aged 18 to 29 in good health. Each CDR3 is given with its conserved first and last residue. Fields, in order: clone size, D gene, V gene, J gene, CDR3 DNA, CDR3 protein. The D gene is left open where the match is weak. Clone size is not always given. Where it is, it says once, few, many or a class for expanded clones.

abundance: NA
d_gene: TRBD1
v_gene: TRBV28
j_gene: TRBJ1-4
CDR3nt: TGTGCCAGCAGTCTCCCCGGACAGGGGGCGGGAAAACTGTTTTTT
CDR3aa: CASSLPGQGAGKLFF

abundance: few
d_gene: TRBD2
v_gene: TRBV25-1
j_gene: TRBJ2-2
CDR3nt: TGTGCCAGCAGTGCGAGAATAGCGGGAGGGCCGGGGACCGGGGAGCTGTTTTTT
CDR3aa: CASSARIAGGPGTGELFF

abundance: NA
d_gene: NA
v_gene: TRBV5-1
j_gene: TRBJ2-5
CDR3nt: TGCGCCAGCAGCTTGACAGAGACCCAGTACTTC
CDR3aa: CASSLTETQYF

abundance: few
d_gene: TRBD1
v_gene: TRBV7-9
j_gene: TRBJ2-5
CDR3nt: TGTGCCAGCAGCCCCGACAGGGCTCAAGAGACCCAGTACTTC
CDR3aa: CASSPDRAQETQYF

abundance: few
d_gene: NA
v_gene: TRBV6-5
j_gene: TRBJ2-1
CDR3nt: TGTGCCAGCAGGTCAGACAGGTACAATGAGCAGTTCTTC
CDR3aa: CASRSDRYNEQFF

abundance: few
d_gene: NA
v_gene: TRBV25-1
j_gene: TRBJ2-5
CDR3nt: TGTGCCAGCAGTGAATTCCACTCGGGGAGAGAGACCCAGTACTTC
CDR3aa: CASSEFHSGRETQYF

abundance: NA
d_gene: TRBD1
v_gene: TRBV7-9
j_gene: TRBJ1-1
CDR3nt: TGTGCCAGCAGCCCGACAGGGGTGACTGAAGCTTTCTTT
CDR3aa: CASSPTGVTEAFF

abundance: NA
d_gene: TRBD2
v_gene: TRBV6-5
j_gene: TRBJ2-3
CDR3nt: TGTGCCAGCAGTTACGGGCTAGCGGGGGCAGATACGCAGTATTTT
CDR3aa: CASSYGLAGADTQYF

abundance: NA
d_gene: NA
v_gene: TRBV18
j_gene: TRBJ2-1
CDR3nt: TGTGCCAGCTCATCCGACAGGATAGGGCTCAATGAGCAGTTCTTC
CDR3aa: CASSSDRIGLNEQFF

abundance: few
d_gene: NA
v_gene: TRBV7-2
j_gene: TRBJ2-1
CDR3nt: TGTGCCAGCAGCCCCGGCTGGGGCGTCTCCTACAATGAGCAGTTCTTC
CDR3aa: CASSPGWGVSYNEQFF

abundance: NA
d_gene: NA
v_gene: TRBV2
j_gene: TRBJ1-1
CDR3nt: TGTGCCAGCAGGGGAACCGCTCGCACTGAAGCTTTCTTT
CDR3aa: CASRGTARTEAFF

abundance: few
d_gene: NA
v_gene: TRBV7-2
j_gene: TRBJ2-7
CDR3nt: TGTGCCAGCAGCTACTCGACCTACGAGCAGTACTTC
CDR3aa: CASSYSTYEQYF

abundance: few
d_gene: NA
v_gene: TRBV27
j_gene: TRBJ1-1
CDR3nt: TGTGCCAGCAACCCACGGGCAGGGTTCGGAGCTTTCTTT
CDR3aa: CASNPRAGFGAFF

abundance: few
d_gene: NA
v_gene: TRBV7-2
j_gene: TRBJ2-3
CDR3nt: TGTGCCAGCAGCTTAGGGGAGTTTACAGATACGCAGTATTTT
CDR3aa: CASSLGEFTDTQYF

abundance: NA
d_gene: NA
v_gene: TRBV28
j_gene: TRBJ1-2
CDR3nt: TGTGCCAGCAGTTCCCCGACGGAGTGGAGTACCTTC
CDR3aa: CASSSPTEWSTF

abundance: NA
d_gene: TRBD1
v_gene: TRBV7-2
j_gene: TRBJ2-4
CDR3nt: TGTGCCAGCAGCTTAGCGTCGACAGGGACGGCCAAAAACATTCAGTACTTC
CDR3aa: CASSLASTGTAKNIQYF

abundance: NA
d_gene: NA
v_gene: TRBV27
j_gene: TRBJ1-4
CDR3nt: TGTGCCAGCAGTCCCCGGGGTCCGGGTGGGGCAACTAATGAAAAACTGTTTTTT
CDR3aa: CASSPRGPGGATNEKLFF

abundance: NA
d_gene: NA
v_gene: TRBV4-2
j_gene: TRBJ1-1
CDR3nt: TGTGCCAGCAGCCCACCGAACACTGAAGCTTTCTTT
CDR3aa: CASSPPNTEAFF

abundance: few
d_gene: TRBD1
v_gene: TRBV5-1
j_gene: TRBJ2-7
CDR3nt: TGCGCCAGCAGCTTCGAACCAGACAGGGGAGAATTTGTCACCTACGAGCAGTACTTC
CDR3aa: CASSFEPDRGEFVTYEQYF

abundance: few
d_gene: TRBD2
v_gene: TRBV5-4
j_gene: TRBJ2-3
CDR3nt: TGTGCCAGCAGCCCCGGGGGGGCGGGACGCACAGATACGCAGTATTTT
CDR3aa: CASSPGGAGRTDTQYF

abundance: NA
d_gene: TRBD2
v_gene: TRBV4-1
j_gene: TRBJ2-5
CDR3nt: TGCGCCAGCAGCCAAGATGGGACTACACAAGAGACCCAGTACTTC
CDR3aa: CASSQDGTTQETQYF

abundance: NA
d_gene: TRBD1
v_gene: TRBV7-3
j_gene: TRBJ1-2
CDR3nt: TGTGCCAGCAGCTTGACCCCAGGGGGGGGCTACACCTTC
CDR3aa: CASSLTPGGGYTF

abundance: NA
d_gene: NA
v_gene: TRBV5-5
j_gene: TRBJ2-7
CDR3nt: TGTGCCAGCAGCTTGGCGGGTTCCTACGAGCAGTACTTC
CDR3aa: CASSLAGSYEQYF

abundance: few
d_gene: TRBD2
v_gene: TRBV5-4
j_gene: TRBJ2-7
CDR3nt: TGTGCCAGCAGCTTGGGGACTAGCGGGAGGGCCTACGAGCAGTACTTC
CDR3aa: CASSLGTSGRAYEQYF

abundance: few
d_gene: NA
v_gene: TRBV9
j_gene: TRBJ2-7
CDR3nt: TGTGCCAGCAGCGTAGATTCCCCCGCCCCCTACGAGCAGTACTTC
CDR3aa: CASSVDSPAPYEQYF

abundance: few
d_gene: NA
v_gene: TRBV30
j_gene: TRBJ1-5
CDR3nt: TGTGCCTGGGCAGAGGGCTCAGGGCAGCCCCAGCATTTT
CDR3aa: CAWAEGSGQPQHF

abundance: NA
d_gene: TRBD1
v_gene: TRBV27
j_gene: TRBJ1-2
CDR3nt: TGTGCCAGCAGTTTCCGGGACAGGGGTTCTAACTATGGCTACACCTTC
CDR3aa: CASSFRDRGSNYGYTF

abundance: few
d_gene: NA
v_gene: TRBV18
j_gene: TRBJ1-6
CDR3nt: TGTGCCAGCTCACCCGGGGGTTCCTATAATTCACCCCTCCACTTT
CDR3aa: CASSPGGSYNSPLHF

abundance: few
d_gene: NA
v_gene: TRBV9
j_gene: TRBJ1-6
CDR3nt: TGTGCCAGCACGGTAGGGTCGGGGATCGGTTCACCCCTCCACTTT
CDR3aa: CASTVGSGIGSPLHF

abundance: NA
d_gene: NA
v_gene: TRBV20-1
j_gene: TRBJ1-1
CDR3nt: TGCAGTGCTGAGCCAAATGAAGCTTTCTTT
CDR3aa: CSAEPNEAFF

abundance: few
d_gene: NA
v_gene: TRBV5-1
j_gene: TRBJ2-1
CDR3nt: TGCGCCAGCAGCTCACGGAGAGTTGCCTACAATGAGCAGTTCTTC
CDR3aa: CASSSRRVAYNEQFF

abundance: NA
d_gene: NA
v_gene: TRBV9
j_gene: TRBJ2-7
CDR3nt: TGTGCCAGCAGCACCACAGTGAGCTCCTACGGGCAGTACTTC
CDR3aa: CASSTTVSSYGQYF

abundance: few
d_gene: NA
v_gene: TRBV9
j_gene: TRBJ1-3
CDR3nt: TGTGCCAGCAGCGTGGAGGGTGGGACTCCTGGAAACACCATATATTTT
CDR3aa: CASSVEGGTPGNTIYF

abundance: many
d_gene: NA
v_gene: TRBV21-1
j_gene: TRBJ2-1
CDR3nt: TGTGCCAGCAGCAAGGGGACAGGGGGCTACCGGAATGAGCAGTTCTTC
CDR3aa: CASSKGTGGYRNEQFF

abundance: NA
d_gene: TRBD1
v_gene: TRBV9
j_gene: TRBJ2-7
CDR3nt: TGTGCCAGCAGTGCGGACAGGGGGTTTTACGAGCAGTACTTC
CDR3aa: CASSADRGFYEQYF

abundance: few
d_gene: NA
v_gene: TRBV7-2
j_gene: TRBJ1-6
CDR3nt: TGTGCCAGCAGCCCCCACGGCAGCTCCTATAATTCACCCCTCCACTTT
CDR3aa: CASSPHGSSYNSPLHF

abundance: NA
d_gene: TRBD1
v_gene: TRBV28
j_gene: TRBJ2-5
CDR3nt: TGTGCCAGCAGTCTGACAGGGGGGGAACAAGAGACCCAGTACTTC
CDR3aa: CASSLTGGEQETQYF

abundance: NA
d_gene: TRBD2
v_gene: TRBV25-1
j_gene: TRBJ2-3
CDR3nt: TGTGCCAGCAGTGACGGGACTAGCGGGAGAGATACGCAGTATTTT
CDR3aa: CASSDGTSGRDTQYF

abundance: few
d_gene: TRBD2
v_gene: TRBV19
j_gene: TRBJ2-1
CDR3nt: TGTGCCAGTAGTATAGCCCCCCTAGCGGGGTCCAACAATGAGCAGTTCTTC
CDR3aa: CASSIAPLAGSNNEQFF

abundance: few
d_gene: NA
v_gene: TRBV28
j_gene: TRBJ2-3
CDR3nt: TGTGCCAGCAGTTTAGGGGCCGTAGATACGCAGTATTTT
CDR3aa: CASSLGAVDTQYF

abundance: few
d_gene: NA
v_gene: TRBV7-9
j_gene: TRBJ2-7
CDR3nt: TGTGCCAGCAGCGGTCCCCCCTCCTACGAGCAGTACTTC
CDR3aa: CASSGPPSYEQYF

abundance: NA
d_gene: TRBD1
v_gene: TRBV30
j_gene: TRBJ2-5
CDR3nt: TGTGCCTGGACCGATAAAAAGTTCGGGACAGGGAGATTAGAGACCCAGTACTTC
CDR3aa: CAWTDKKFGTGRLETQYF

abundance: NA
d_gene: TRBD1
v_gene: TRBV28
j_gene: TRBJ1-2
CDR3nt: TGTGCCACTACGACAGGGGGCATGAGCTATGGCTACACCTTC
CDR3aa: CATTTGGMSYGYTF

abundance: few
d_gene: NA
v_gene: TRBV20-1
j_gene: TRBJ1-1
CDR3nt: TGCAGTGGGACTGAAGCTTTCTTT
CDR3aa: CSGTEAFF

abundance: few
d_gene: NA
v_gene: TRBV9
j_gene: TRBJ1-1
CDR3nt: TGTGCCAGCAGGATGGGGACGGAACAAAACACTGAAGCTTTCTTT
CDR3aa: CASRMGTEQNTEAFF

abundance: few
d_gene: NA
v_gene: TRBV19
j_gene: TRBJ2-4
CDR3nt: TGTGCCAGTAGTCTGGGGGGCCCCGCCAAAAACATTCAGTACTTC
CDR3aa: CASSLGGPAKNIQYF

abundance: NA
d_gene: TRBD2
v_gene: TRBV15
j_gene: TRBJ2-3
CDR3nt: TGTGCCACCAGCAGACTGGGGGGGACGGATACGCAGTATTTT
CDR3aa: CATSRLGGTDTQYF

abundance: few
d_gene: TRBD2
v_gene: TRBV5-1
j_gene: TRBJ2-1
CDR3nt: TGCGCCAGCAGCTTTGGAGGGACTAGCGGGAGCAACAATGAGCAGTTCTTC
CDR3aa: CASSFGGTSGSNNEQFF

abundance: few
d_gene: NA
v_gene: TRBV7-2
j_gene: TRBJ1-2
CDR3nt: TGTGCCAGCAGCTTAATCAGCTTGGGTCGTGGCTACACCTTC
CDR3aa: CASSLISLGRGYTF

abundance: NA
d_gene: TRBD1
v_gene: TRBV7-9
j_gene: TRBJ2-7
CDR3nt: TGTGCCAGCAGCTTAGCAGTCAGGGGGCGCATTCTAAACGAGCAGTACTTC
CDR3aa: CASSLAVRGRILNEQYF

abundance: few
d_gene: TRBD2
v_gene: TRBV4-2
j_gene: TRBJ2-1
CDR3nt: TGTGCCAGCAGCCAAGTAGCGGGAGGACTCAATGAGCAGTTCTTC
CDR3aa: CASSQVAGGLNEQFF

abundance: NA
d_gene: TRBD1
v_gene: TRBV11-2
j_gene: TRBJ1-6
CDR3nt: TGTGCCAGCAGCTTAGATCAGCCCACAGGGGTGGATAATTCACCCCTCCACTTT
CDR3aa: CASSLDQPTGVDNSPLHF

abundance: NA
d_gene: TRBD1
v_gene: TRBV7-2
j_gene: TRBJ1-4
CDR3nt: TGTGCCAGCAGCCTGGACAGGGGAGAGGAAAAACTGTTTTTT
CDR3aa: CASSLDRGEEKLFF

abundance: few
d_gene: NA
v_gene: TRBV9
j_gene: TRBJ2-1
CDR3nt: TGTGCCAGCAGCGTTCAGGGGCCAGGGAATGAGCAGTTCTTC
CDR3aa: CASSVQGPGNEQFF

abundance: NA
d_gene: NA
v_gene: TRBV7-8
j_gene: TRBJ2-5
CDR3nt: TGTGCCAGCAGCTTAGGAGGAGGCAGGGGTATAGAGACCCAGTACTTC
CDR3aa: CASSLGGGRGIETQYF

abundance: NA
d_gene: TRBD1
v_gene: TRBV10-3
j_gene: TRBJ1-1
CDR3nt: TGTGCCATCAGGGGGACAGGCATGAACACTGAAGCTTTCTTT
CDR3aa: CAIRGTGMNTEAFF